This T cell receptor beta chain was sequenced during a study of OX40 agonist ivuxolimab in advanced cancers. Using immunoSEQ multiplex PCR, the repertoire was profiled, and TCRdb retains in-frame clones only, with some absent. Of about 80,000 clones in the sample, more than 70% were seen once. CDR3 length: 15 amino acids. V was pared by 5 bases and J by 5 bases, with 16 bases between. Germline values: CDR1 SGHTA, CDR2 FQGTGA. This sequence joins TRBV7-3 and TRBJ2-1, with a possible D match to TRBD1 (6 bases). This TCR was recovered from an adult with an advanced solid tumor such as melanoma, head and neck, liver or kidney cancer. The sample here was CD4+ or CD8+ T cells sorted from blood, taken in a trial of the OX40 agonist ivuxolimab. CDR3 residues: CASSPEWGPNNEQFF. DNA of the CDR3: TGTGCCAGCAGCCCTGAGTGGGGGCCAAACAATGAGCAGTTCTTC.